This T cell receptor (beta chain) is from a study of shared clonotypes between healthy human individuals. V lost 4 bases to trimming and J lost 6 bases, with 16 bases between them. This CDR3 is 15 amino acids long. Germline lookup yields CDR1 SNHLY and CDR2 FYNNEI. The naive CD8 fraction comprised CD45RO-negative cells positively selected for CCR7 and excluded terminally differentiated effector memory CD45RA+ cells. General study points: Generally, naive subsets came out with larger estimated richness than memory subsets.

The assay was immunoSEQ multiplex PCR, and TCRdb's table has in-frame clones only and misses some. The sample includes about 1,800,000 clones, approximately 94% of them seen just once. In the case of this clone: Its antigen is as yet unknown.

The source of this sequence is a man aged 18 to 30 in good health. The specimen was naive CD8+ T cells sorted from blood. The chain couples TRBV2 to TRBJ2-1; D ambiguous. CDR3 nucleotides: TGTGCCAGCAGTGGGCTCGGACCCCTAGGCAATGAGCAGTTCTTC. This gives the protein CASSGLGPLGNEQFF.